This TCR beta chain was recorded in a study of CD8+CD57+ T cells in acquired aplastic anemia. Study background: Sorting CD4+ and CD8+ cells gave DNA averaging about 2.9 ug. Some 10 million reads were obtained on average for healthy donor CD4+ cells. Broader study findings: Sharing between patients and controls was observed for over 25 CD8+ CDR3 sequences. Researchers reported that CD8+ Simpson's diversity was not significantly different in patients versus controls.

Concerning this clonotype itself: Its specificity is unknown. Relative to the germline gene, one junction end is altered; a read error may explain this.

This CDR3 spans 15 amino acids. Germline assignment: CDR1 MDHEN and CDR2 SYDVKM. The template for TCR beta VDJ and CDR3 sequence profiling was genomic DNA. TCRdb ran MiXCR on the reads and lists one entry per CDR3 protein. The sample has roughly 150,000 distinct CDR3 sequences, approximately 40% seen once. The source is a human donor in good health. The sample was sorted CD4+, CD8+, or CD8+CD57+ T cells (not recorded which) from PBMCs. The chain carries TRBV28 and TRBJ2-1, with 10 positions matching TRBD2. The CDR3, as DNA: TGTGCCAGCAGTCCCTCCCGGACTAGCGGCGGAAAGTGGGTCTTC. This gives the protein CASSPSRTSGGKWVF.